This T cell receptor (beta chain) was identified during a study of blood T cell repertoires in COVID-19. The CDR3 totals 16 residues. After removal of 1 base from V and 4 bases from J, the junction contained 5 bases not matched to a gene. Germline V gene data show CDR1 as SQVTM and CDR2 as ANQGSEA. This clone has only one observation. Here immunoSEQ multiplex PCR was the method, and the copy in TCRdb shows in-frame clones only, minus some. The profile shows 140,000 to 150,000 clones, around 72% of them singletons. The sample comprised peripheral blood. The J gene is TRBJ2-1, the V gene TRBV29-1; TRBD2 aligns across 12 bases. The clonotype originates from a woman aged 55-75 years with acute or convalescent COVID-19. Written as DNA, the CDR3 is TGCAGCGTTGAAGGGTGGACTAGCGGGACATACAATGAGCAGTTCTTC. Translating gives CSVEGWTSGTYNEQFF.